What follows describes a single TCR beta chain. Sequencing used immunoSEQ multiplex PCR; TCRdb keeps in-frame clones, though not all of them. The repertoire holds about 180,000 clones, with approximately 83% as singletons. The entry originates in a study of blood T cell repertoires in COVID-19. The CDR3 spans 14 residues. The V end lost 6 bases, the J end lost 7 bases, and 18 bases lay between the germline ends. Germline CDR1 LGHDT, CDR2 YNNKEL (reference sequence). The chain uses TRBV3-1 (or the pseudogene TRBV3-2) and TRBJ2-5; a possible D gene is TRBD1 (7 bases). Sequenced: peripheral blood. This TCR was recovered from a man in his 60s with acute or convalescent COVID-19. The CDR3 protein is CASRPLASGGTQYF. CDR3 nucleotide sequence: TGTGCCAGCAGACCGCTAGCGTCAGGGGGGACCCAGTACTTC.